This paragraph reports one T cell receptor (beta chain). Its recognized antigen is unknown. Nothing much larger sits one base from this clone, and base qualities are not available. The donors were healthy, HIV-negative adults with no recently reported acute infections or vaccinations. Every donor was a Caucasian adult residing in Nashville, Tennessee, USA. In the unsorted samples, approximately 82 million PBMCs were counted, and genomic DNA was extracted using the QIAamp DNA Blood Mini kit. Blood was collected by leukapheresis, and PBMCs were isolated by Ficoll-Histopaque density gradient centrifugation and then cryopreserved in liquid nitrogen vapor phase. This entry is derived from a study of shared clonotypes between healthy human individuals (dated by TCRdb to 2018 to 2021). Describing the broader study: A couple of women and three men aged 18 to 49 years were included in the cohort. Blood TCR repertoires of five healthy adults were deeply sequenced to estimate repertoire size and the extent of clonotype sharing between individuals. Libraries were prepared and TCR repertoires were sequenced by different laboratories using diverse techniques, in order to increase sequencing depth and limit assay-specific biases. Each donor's leukapheresis produced roughly between roughly 0.85 and 10 billion PBMCs.

From the cysteine through the phenylalanine, the CDR3 covers 15 amino acids. The CDR3 DNA has 45 bases and is translated from base 1. Looking up the germline V gene yields CDR1 MGHDK and CDR2 SYGVNS. Trimming at the junction amounts to 4 bases on V and 5 bases on J, and the germline ends lie 15 bases apart. Using the deep immunoSEQ assay, TCR CDR3 regions were amplified from genomic DNA by multiplex PCR. For each cell subset, the extracted genomic DNA was distributed evenly across all wells of several immunoSEQ 96-well plates, and each plate served as one replicate. For unsorted PBMC, roughly 0.3 ug genomic DNA, equal to 30,000 or so T cell genomes, was loaded into each replicate PCR. Ten immunoSEQ deep assay plates were used to sequence the unsorted PBMC genomic DNA. The purified libraries were quantified using a Qubit 3.0 fluorometer, sized with a Bioanalyzer 2100, and then quantified again using the KAPA Library Quantification kit. A separate single-read 150-cycle Illumina NextSeq 550 flow cell was used to sequence each immunoSEQ 96-well plate. As for how the authors treated the data: The immunoSEQ output contained only junctional sequences without quality scores, so filtering could not match that applied to full-length reads. To assign V/J genes and CDR3, sequences were annotated using PyIR, a Python wrapper for IgBLAST v1.9, with IMGT germline references. Reads were removed for weak V/J assignments (E-value above 1e-6), missing CDR3, stop codons, out-of-frame junctions, or ambiguous translated residues. V3J clonotypes were defined as sequences sharing an identical inferred V gene, J gene, and CDR3 amino acid sequence. To compute the percentage overlap between repertoires, the number of shared unique clonotypes was divided by the size of the smaller repertoire. Repertoire richness was assessed with RTK rarefaction, the Chao1 estimator, and Recon v2.1 estimates of unobserved clonotypes. TCRdb's version of the immuneACCESS table is confined to in-frame rearrangements and falls short of the full clone set. An unresolved V gene accounts for under half of the shortfall where checked; the remainder is of unknown origin. V, J and clone size derive from that table, while D and trimming were established from the DNA sequence. This sample comprises some 530,000 clones, around 73% of them detected only once. Around 12% of the sample is in the top ten clones.

Study-level results and caveats: Sampling was limited to blood, and TCR repertoires in tissue likely differ from TCR repertoires in blood. Based on pairwise subsampling, the degree of clonotype sharing among donors was expected to be affected by sequencing depth. The small number of donors limited the genetic and exposure-history diversity represented.

The V gene is TRBV25-1 and the J gene is TRBJ1-3; the D gene lacks a confident call. This TCR derives from a middle-aged woman in good health. Some clones in this sample may be carry-over from other donors' samples. The material sequenced was PBMCs. The DNA sequence is given as TGTGCCAGCAGTGCATCTCTGGGGAACCGAAACACCATATATTTT. This sequence encodes CASSASLGNRNTIYF.